This T cell receptor beta chain was documented in a study of blood T cell repertoires in COVID-19. Patients from Seattle were sampled longitudinally, starting during active infection. Methods used by the authors: Researchers report that nucleated cell counts were estimated from reference gene primer amplification. The repertoire was sequenced with immunoSEQ multiplex PCR; TCRdb's copy has only in-frame clones and lacks some. Clone size and the V and J calls come from that table; the DNA yielded D and trimming. The table lists roughly 150,000 clones, 84% of them singletons. CDR3 length: 14 amino acids. Germline trimming cut 5 bases from V and 4 bases from J; bases unmatched to any gene: 7. The V gene's germline CDR1 is SGHNT and CDR2 YYREEE (reference sequence).

Sample: peripheral blood. The rearrangement uses TRBV5-4 and TRBJ1-1; 8 bases are a match to TRBD1. The origin of this receptor is a woman of 80 years or more with COVID-19, enrolled during active disease. The CDR3, as DNA: TGTGCCAGCAGTTCTGGACAGGGAGGCACTGAAGCTTTCTTT. This sequence encodes CASSSGQGGTEAFF.